Below, one TCR beta chain is given with its context. Its antigen is as yet unknown. The assay covered roughly 97,000 TCR templates per sample. Sequencing was performed with immunoSEQ multiplex PCR; in TCRdb, only in-frame clones are kept and a portion is missing. The sample carries fewer than 100,000 clones, approximately 95% recorded once. The sample is drawn from a study of siplizumab effects on memory and regulatory T cells. Study results and limitations: With siplizumab, Treg-derived clones averaged around 70% of mappable alloreactive CD4+ clones, versus more than 25% in controls. Siplizumab significantly reduced alloreactive sequences traceable to unstimulated CD4+ memory cells.

This CDR3 is 16 amino acids long. Trimming removed 6 bases from V and 4 bases from J; junction bases left unmatched: 8. Per the germline V gene, CDR1 is SGHNT and CDR2 is YENEEA. The sequencing sample was made of non-Treg CD4+ T cells sorted from blood. The rearrangement uses TRBV11-3 and TRBJ1-5, with 11 nucleotides matching TRBD1. The sequence derives from a human donor in good health. CDR3 coding DNA: TGTGCCAGCAGAGGACAGGGGGCGATGATTAATCAGCCCCAGCATTTT. It specifies CASRGQGAMINQPQHF.